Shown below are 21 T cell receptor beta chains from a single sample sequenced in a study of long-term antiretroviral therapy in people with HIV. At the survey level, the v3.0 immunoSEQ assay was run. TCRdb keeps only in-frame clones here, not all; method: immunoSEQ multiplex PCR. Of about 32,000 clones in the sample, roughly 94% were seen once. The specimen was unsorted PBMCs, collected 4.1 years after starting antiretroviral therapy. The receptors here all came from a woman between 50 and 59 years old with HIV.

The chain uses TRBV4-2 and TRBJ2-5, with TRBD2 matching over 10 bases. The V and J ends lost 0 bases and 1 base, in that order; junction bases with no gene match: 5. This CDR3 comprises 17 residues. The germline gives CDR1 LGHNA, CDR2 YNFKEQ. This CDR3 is CASSQDPSGGAQETQYF. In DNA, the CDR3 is TGTGCCAGCAGCCAAGATCCCAGCGGGGGGGCCCAAGAGACCCAGTACTTC.

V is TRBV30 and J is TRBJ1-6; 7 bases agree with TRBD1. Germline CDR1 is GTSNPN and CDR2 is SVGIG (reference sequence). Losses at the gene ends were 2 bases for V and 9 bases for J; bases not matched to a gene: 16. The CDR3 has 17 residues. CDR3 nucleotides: TGTGCCTGGAGTTCTCCTAACGACAGGGTTGGGGGTTCACCCCTCCACTTT. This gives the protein CAWSSPNDRVGGSPLHF.

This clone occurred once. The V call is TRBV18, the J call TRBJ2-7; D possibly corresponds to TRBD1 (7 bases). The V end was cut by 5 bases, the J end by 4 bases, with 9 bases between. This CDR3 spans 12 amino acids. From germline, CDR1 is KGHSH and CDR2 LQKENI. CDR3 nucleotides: TGTGCCAGCTCAGCGGGACAGTACGAGCAGTACTTC. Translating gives CASSAGQYEQYF.

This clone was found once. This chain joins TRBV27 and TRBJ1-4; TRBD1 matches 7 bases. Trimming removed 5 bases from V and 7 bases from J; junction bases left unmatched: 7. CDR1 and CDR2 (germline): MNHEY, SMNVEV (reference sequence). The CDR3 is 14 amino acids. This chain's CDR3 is CASSPDRVGEKLFF. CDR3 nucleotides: TGTGCCAGCAGTCCAGACAGGGTTGGTGAAAAACTGTTTTTT.

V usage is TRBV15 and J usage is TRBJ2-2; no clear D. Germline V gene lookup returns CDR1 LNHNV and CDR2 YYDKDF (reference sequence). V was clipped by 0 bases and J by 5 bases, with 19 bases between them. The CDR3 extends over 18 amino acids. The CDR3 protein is CATSREPLGLDGTGELFF. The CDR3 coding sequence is TGTGCCACCAGCAGAGAACCCCTAGGGCTTGATGGGACCGGGGAGCTGTTTTTT. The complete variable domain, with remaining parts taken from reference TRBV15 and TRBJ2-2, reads DAMVIQNPRYQVTQFGKPVTLSCSQTLNHNVMYWYQQKSSQAPKLLFHYYDKDFNNEADTPDNFQSRRPNTSFCFLDIRSPGLGDTAMYLCATSREPLGLDGTGELFFGEGSRLTVL.

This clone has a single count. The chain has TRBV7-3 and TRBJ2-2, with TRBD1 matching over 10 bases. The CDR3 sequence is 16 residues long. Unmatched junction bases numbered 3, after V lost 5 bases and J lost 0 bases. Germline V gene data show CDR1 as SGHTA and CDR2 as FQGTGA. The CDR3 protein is CASSLTGGPNTGELFF. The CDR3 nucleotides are TGTGCCAGCAGCCTGACAGGGGGCCCGAACACCGGGGAGCTGTTTTTT. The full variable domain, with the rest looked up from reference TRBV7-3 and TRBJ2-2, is GAGVSQTPSNKVTEKGKYVELRCDPISGHTALYWYRQSLGQGPEFLIYFQGTGAADDSGLPNDRFFAVRPEGSVSTLKIQRTERGDSAVYLCASSLTGGPNTGELFFGEGSRLTVL.

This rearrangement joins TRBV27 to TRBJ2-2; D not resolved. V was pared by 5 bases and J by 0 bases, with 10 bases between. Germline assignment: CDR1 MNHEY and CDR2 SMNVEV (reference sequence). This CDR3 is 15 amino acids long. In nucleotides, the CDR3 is TGTGCCAGCAGTAATCTGCTGTCGAACACCGGGGAGCTGTTTTTT. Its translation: CASSNLLSNTGELFF.

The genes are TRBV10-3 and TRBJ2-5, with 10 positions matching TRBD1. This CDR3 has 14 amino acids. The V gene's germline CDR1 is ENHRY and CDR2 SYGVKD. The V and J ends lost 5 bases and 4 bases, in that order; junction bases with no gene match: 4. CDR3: CAISTGQGRETQYF. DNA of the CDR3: TGTGCCATCAGTACGGGACAGGGGAGAGAGACCCAGTACTTC.

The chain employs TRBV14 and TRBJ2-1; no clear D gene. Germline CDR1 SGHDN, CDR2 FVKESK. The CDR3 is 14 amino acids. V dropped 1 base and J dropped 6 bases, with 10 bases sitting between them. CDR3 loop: CASSQVSVGNEQFF. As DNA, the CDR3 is TGTGCCAGCAGCCAAGTATCGGTGGGCAATGAGCAGTTCTTC. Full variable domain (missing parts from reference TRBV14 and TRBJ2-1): EAGVTQFPSHSVIEKGQTVTLRCDPISGHDNLYWYRRVMGKEIKFLLHFVKESKQDESGMPNNRFLAERTGGTYSTLKVQPAELEDSGVYFCASSQVSVGNEQFFGPGTRLTVL.

CDR3 region: CASGLAGGNEQFF. The DNA of the CDR3 is TGTGCCAGTGGACTAGCGGGGGGAAATGAGCAGTTCTTC. This chain connects TRBV6-6 to TRBJ2-1, with 14 bases fitting TRBD2. The CDR3 covers 13 residues. The germline CDR1 and CDR2 sequences are MNHNY and SVGAGI (reference sequence). J lost 7 bases, V lost 9 bases, and 2 bases had no gene match.

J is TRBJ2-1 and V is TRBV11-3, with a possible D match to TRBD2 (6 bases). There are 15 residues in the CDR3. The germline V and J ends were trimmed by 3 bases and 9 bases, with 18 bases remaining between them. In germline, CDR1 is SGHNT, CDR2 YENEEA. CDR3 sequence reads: CASSFGLSLRSEQFF. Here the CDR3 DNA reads TGTGCCAGCAGCTTCGGACTATCCCTCAGGAGTGAGCAGTTCTTC. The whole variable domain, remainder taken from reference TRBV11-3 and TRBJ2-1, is EAGVVQSPRYKIIEKKQPVAFWCNPISGHNTLYWYLQNLGQGPELLIRYENEEAVDDSQLPKDRFSAERLKGVDSTLKIQPAELGDSAVYLCASSFGLSLRSEQFFGPGTRLTVL.

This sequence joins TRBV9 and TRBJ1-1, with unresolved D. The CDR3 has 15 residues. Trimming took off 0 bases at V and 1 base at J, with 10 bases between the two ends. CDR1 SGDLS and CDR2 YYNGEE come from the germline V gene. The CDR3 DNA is TGTGCCAGCAGCGTAGACCCAGACGCGAACACTGAAGCTTTCTTT. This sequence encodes CASSVDPDANTEAFF.

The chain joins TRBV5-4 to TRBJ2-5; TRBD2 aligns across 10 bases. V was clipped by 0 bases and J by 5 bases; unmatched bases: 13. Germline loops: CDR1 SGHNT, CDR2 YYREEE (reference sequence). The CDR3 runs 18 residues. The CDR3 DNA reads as TGTGCCAGCAGCTTGGTTGGCCCATTAGCGGGGGGTTTGGAGACCCAGTACTTC. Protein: CASSLVGPLAGGLETQYF.

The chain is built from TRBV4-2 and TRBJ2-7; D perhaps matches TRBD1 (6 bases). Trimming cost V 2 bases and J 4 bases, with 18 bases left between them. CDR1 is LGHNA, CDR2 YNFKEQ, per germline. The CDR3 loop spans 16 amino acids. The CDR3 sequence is CASSQIMAQGSYEQYF. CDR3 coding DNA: TGTGCCAGCAGCCAAATCATGGCACAGGGATCGTACGAGCAGTACTTC.

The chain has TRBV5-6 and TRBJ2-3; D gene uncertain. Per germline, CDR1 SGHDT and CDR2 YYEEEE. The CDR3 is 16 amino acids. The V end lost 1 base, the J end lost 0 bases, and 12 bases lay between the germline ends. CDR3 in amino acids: CASSLRQFLSTDTQYF. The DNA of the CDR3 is TGTGCCAGCAGCTTGAGGCAATTCCTTAGCACAGATACGCAGTATTTT.

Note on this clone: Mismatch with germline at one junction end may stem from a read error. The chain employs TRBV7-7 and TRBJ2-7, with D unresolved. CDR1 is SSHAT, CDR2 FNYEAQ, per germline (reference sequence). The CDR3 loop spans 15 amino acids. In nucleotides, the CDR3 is TGTGCTAGCAGTTCCAGTGCGGAACGCAGTTACGAGCAGTACTTC. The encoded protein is CASSSSAERSYEQYF.

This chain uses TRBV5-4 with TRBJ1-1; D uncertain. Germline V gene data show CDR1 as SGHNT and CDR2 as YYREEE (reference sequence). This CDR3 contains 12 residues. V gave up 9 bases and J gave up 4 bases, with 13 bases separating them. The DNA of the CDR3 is TGTGCCATCGGCGGGGTCCTCACTGAAGCTTTCTTT. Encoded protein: CAIGGVLTEAFF.

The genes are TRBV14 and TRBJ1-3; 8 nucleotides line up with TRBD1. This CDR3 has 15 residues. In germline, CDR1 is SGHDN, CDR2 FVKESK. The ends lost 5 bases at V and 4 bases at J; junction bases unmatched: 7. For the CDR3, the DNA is TGTGCCAGCAGCGCGAACAGGGGGACAGGAAACACCATATATTTT. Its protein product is CASSANRGTGNTIYF. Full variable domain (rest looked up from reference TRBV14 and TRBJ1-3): EAGVTQFPSHSVIEKGQTVTLRCDPISGHDNLYWYRRVMGKEIKFLLHFVKESKQDESGMPNNRFLAERTGGTYSTLKVQPAELEDSGVYFCASSANRGTGNTIYFGEGSWLTVV.

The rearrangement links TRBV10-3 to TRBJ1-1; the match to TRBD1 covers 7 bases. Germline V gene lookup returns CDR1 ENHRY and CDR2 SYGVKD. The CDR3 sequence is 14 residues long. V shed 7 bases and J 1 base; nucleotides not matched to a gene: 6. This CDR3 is CAITPRTGNTEAFF. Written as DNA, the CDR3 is TGTGCCATCACCCCGAGGACAGGGAACACTGAAGCTTTCTTT.

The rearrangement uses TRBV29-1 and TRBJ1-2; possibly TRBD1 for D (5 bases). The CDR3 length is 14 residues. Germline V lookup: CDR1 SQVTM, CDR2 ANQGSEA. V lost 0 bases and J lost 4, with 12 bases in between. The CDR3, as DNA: TGCAGCGTTGAAGACGGGCAGGGATCCTATGGCTACACCTTC. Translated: CSVEDGQGSYGYTF.

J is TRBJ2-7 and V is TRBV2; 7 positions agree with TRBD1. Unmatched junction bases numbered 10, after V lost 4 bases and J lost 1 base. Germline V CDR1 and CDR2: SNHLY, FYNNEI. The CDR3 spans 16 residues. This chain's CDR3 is CASSVYRDSQSYEQYF. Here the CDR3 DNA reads TGTGCCAGCAGTGTCTACCGGGACAGTCAGTCCTACGAGCAGTACTTC.